This note documents a single T cell receptor (beta chain) sequence. These data come from a study of blood T cell repertoires in COVID-19. Study-level information: From T cells, B-cell-depleted T cells, or PBMCs came the material, which was cDNA or gDNA.

Profiled with immunoSEQ multiplex PCR; TCRdb holds only in-frame clones, not every one. Of over 150,000 clones in the sample, about four fifths are singletons; the top ten hold about a tenth. Germline V gives CDR1 MNHEY, CDR2 SVGEGT. The CDR3 is 14 residues long. Trimming cost V 4 bases and J 1 base, with 10 bases left between them. This sequence originates from a man between 65 and 79 years old with active or convalescent COVID-19. The sequenced sample consisted of peripheral blood. This chain links TRBV6-2 or TRBV6-3 with TRBJ1-1, with D maybe TRBD1 (6 bases). The CDR3 is CASSLDSQNTEAFF. The DNA for the CDR3 is TGTGCCAGCAGTTTGGACAGCCAGAACACTGAAGCTTTCTTT.